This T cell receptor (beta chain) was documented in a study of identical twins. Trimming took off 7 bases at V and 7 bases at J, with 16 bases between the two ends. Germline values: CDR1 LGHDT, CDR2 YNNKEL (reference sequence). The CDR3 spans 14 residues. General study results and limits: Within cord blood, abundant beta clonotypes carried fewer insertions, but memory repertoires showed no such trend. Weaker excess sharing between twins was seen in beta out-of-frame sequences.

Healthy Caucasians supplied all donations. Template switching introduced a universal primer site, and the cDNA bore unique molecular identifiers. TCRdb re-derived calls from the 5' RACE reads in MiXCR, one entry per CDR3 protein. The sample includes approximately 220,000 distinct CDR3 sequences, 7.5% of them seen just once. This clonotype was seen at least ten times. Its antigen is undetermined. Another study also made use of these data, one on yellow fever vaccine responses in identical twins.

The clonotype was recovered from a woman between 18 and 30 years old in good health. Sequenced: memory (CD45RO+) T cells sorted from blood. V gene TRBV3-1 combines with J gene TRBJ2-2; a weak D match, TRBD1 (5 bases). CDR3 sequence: CASTGAGKHGELFF. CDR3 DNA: TGTGCCAGCACAGGCGCAGGGAAGCACGGGGAGCTGTTTTTT.